This T cell receptor beta chain came from a study of T cell repertoires in cytomegalovirus infection. Overall study context: CMV epitopes in the study were HLA-C-restricted (recently identified) and HLA-B-restricted (well studied). Through public TCR beta signatures, both CMV infection and matching HLA type were indicated. General study findings and limits: Dominating the ex vivo response were HLA-C-restricted CMV-specific TCR beta clonotypes.

This CDR3 contains 13 residues. Trimming took 5 bases from V and 8 from J, leaving 13 bases between them. This clonotype was seen a few times. Antigen: not known. TCRdb re-called the reads with MiXCR, one entry per CDR3 protein. The top ten clones hold 48% of a sample with about 570,000 distinct CDR3 sequences, almost 40% of them seen once. The receptor was derived from a human donor in good health (CMV status not recorded). Some clones in this sample may be carry-over from other donors' samples. Material: cultured PBMCs, obtained from culture after CMV antigen stimulation. The chain has TRBV12-3 or TRBV12-4 and TRBJ1-3; D is possibly TRBD1 (5 bases). DNA for the CDR3: TGTGCCAGCAGTGGGGGACCCCCGGACACCATATATTTT. It yields the protein CASSGGPPDTIYF.